This T cell receptor (beta chain) stems from a study of technical replicates of blood from a handful of donors (dated by TCRdb to about 2017). The library was obtained by the immunoSEQ multiplex PCR assay. Imported from immuneACCESS, the table was reduced by TCRdb to in-frame sequences with V and J called. These copies leave out some clones; in studies compared against another copy, an unresolved V gene accounts for under half, and the cause of the remainder is not known. The sample table contains approximately 81,000 clones; only one count was recorded for approximately 96% of them. The ten largest clonotypes hold roughly 0.4% of the sample. Regarding this clone: Its antigen is still unknown. Base qualities are not recorded, but no much larger clone differs from it by a single base.

Looking up the germline V gene yields CDR1 SGHDN and CDR2 FVKESK. From the cysteine through the phenylalanine, the CDR3 covers 18 amino acids. Only CDR3 DNA is held: 54 bases, read in frame from base 1. The germline V and J ends show losses of 2 bases and 4 bases respectively, and no gene match explains 10 bases of the junction. Sequencing used T cells isolated from PBMCs. The sequence is built from TRBV14 and TRBJ2-1; a stretch of 11 junction bases matches TRBD2. The receptor was isolated from a human donor in good health. The sequenced DNA: TGTGCCAGCAGCCAACATCATTTAGCGGGAGGGATTTACAATGAGCAGTTCTTC. Its translation is CASSQHHLAGGIYNEQFF. Joined to the reference TRBV14 and TRBJ2-1 proteins, this CDR3 gives the full variable domain: EAGVTQFPSHSVIEKGQTVTLRCDPISGHDNLYWYRRVMGKEIKFLLHFVKESKQDESGMPNNRFLAERTGGTYSTLKVQPAELEDSGVYFCASSQHHLAGGIYNEQFFGPGTRLTVL.